This is a list of T cell receptor beta chains from one sample in a study of T-cell memory formation after mild COVID-19. Via MiXCR, TCRdb re-called the 5' RACE reads, giving one row per CDR3 protein. The data contain around 390,000 distinct CDR3 sequences, 15% to 20% of them singletons. Sample: PBMCs or a T cell subset sorted from them (not recorded which). Receptors originate from a man younger than 35 who had mild COVID-19 (a few samples of this study predate the infection). Cell type and time point are not known. CDR3s include the opening cysteine and the closing phenylalanine or tryptophan.

V,length,CDR3
TRBV6-6,12,CASRLTDGPLFF
TRBV4-3,17,CASSSRQGGSGANVLTF
TRBV29-1,14,CSVEDPGEGYEQYF
TRBV12-3/TRBV12-4,15,CASSRMRGLQETQYF
TRBV7-8,15,CASSLGGLPTDTQYF
TRBV5-1,13,CASSLEGADTQYF
TRBV27,17,CASSRTGHLSGANVLTF
TRBV4-2,16,CASSRQGDGIGETQYF
TRBV5-1,12,CASSLDSETQYF
TRBV18,18,CASSPGITGGKIDEKLFF
TRBV10-1,14,CASSESTPWNTQYF
TRBV20-1,15,CSASLWRGLTDTQYF
TRBV5-5,16,CASSLLGGSGLNTIYF
TRBV19,15,CATAGSSGRRDTQYF
TRBV5-5,14,CASLAYNGASEQFF
TRBV7-2,16,CASSLAPRGTIGTQYF
TRBV29-1,12,CSVEGWDTEAFF
TRBV15,16,CATSRSFGGDHNEQFF
TRBV12-3/TRBV12-4,16,CASSLGEQGAAYEQYF
TRBV29-1,14,CSVRDSDLNYGYTF
TRBV12-3/TRBV12-4,16,CASGPRAKPSSYEQYF
TRBV12-3/TRBV12-4,13,CASTPGLSDTQYF
TRBV7-2,13,CASSPRTGTEAFF
TRBV4-3,14,CASSQNTGLAEAFF
TRBV6-5,14,CASTKDSPYYEQYF
TRBV6-6,16,CASSYSVAGGTDTQYF
TRBV19,14,CASSMWGLNQPQHF
TRBV7-2,12,CASNPKIGELFF
TRBV9,13,CASSVERGIAGHF
TRBV12-3/TRBV12-4,14,CASSGTGIIDGYTF
TRBV19,15,CASSMTGTDGNTIYF
TRBV29-1,16,CSVVGRPLDLNTEAFF
TRBV6-4,8,CATSPQYF
TRBV7-9,16,CASSLSGKTSGNTIYF
TRBV27,15,CASSWGQGDLNEQFF
TRBV6-2/TRBV6-3,13,CASSKSVNTEAFF
TRBV13,15,CASSSPGTSRNIQYF
TRBV10-2,14,CASSDPLAGDTQYF
TRBV20-1,14,CSARDLRGTYEQYF
TRBV5-1,15,CASSLEGLANNEQFF
TRBV20-1,14,CSALGLFSNQPQHF
TRBV5-1,13,CASSTFPGGELFF
TRBV13,16,CASTRRSAGQINTQYF
TRBV5-8,14,CASRTGQGIGGYTF
TRBV6-1,17,CASSGPDRAENNYGYTF
TRBV7-2,13,CASSLARYYGYTF
TRBV19,13,CASSPYGRTEAFF